The 21 T cell receptor beta chains reported below all come from one sample, sequenced in a study of blood T cell repertoires in COVID-19. Produced via immunoSEQ multiplex PCR; TCRdb's table is partial and in-frame only. The sample contains some 120,000 clones, roughly 90% of which appear only once. Sequencing was performed on peripheral blood. These receptors all stem from a man aged 60 to 75 with COVID-19, enrolled during active disease.

This clone was counted once. This chain joins TRBV6-1 and TRBJ2-5; D possibly corresponds to TRBD1 (6 bases). This CDR3 is built from 15 residues. Germline V CDR1 and CDR2: MNHNS, SASEGT. V was pared by 1 base and J by 7 bases, with 16 bases between. Here the CDR3 DNA reads TGTGCCAGCAGTGAAGGACAGGATCGAGGAGGGACCCAGTACTTC. Its translation is CASSEGQDRGGTQYF.

The chain combines TRBV11-1 with TRBJ2-2; 7 nucleotides align to TRBD1. The germline gives CDR1 SGHAT, CDR2 FQDESV (reference sequence). The CDR3 spans 12 residues. Trimming removed 5 bases from V and 10 bases from J; junction bases left unmatched: 4. DNA of the CDR3: TGTGCCAGCAGCCCCGGGACAGCGGAGCTGTTTTTT. This gives the protein CASSPGTAELFF.

The J gene is TRBJ2-3, the V gene TRBV11-3; possible D gene TRBD2, 6 bases. The CDR3 loop spans 14 amino acids. Germline lookup yields CDR1 SGHNT and CDR2 YENEEA. Trimming cost V 5 bases and J 6 bases, with 15 bases left between them. Written as DNA, the CDR3 is TGTGCCAGCAGCCCCCGGACGGGAGTGGATACGCAGTATTTT. Its protein is CASSPRTGVDTQYF.

This chain links TRBV9 with TRBJ2-1; D may be TRBD1 (6 bases). The CDR3 is 15 amino acids. Germline V lookup: CDR1 SGDLS, CDR2 YYNGEE. V was shortened by 0 bases and J by 7 bases, with 14 bases between the two germline ends. CDR3 sequence reads: CASSVEGRGLNEQFF. The CDR3 nucleotides are TGTGCCAGCAGCGTAGAGGGCAGGGGTTTAAATGAGCAGTTCTTC. The full variable domain, rest sourced from reference TRBV9 and TRBJ2-1, is DSGVTQTPKHLITATGQRVTLRCSPRSGDLSVYWYQQSLDQGLQFLIQYYNGEERAKGNILERFSAQQFPDLHSELNLSSLELGDSALYFCASSVEGRGLNEQFFGPGTRLTVL.

The rearrangement uses TRBV19 and TRBJ2-5; D remains unclear. Between the trimmed V and J ends, which lost 4 bases and 2 bases, there was a span of 11 bases. The CDR3 sequence is 14 residues long. Germline assignment: CDR1 LNHDA and CDR2 SQIVND (reference sequence). CDR3 sequence reads: CASSRQATQETQYF. The CDR3 bases are TGTGCCAGTAGTAGGCAGGCGACACAAGAGACCCAGTACTTC.

The chain has TRBV6-5 and TRBJ1-5; D is ambiguous. The CDR3 contains 15 residues. V shed 8 bases and J shed 2 bases, with 16 bases lying between them. CDR1 is MNHEY and CDR2 is SVGAGI in the germline V gene. The CDR3 DNA reads TGTGCCAGCGGCGACGGGGTTGATGGCAATCAGCCCCAGCATTTT. It encodes CASGDGVDGNQPQHF.

This clone was observed a handful of times. This chain uses TRBV27 with TRBJ1-5; D not resolved. This CDR3 region has 14 residues. CDR1 is MNHEY, CDR2 SMNVEV, per germline (reference sequence). Trimming removed 4 bases at V and 7 bases at J, with 14 bases between. CDR3: CASSSFAGRQPQHF. DNA of the CDR3: TGTGCCAGCAGTTCATTCGCTGGGAGACAGCCCCAGCATTTT.

In this sample, this clone turned up once. The chain employs TRBV10-1 and TRBJ1-5, with 10 bases that match TRBD1. The CDR3 contains 17 residues. Germline values: CDR1 WNHNN, CDR2 SYGVQD (reference sequence). V lost 3 bases and J lost 5; bases outside the gene matches: 10. The CDR3 DNA is TGCGCCAGCAGTGATTCCCGCGGGACAGGGGAACATCAGCCCCAGCATTTT. Translated: CASSDSRGTGEHQPQHF.

The chain carries TRBV5-1 and TRBJ1-4; 8 bases line up with TRBD1. The germline V gene has CDR1 SGHRS and CDR2 YFSETQ. V gave up 2 bases and J gave up 5 bases; unmatched junction bases: 5. The CDR3 extends over 15 amino acids. CDR3 coding DNA: TGCGCCAGCAGCTTTTATGGACAGGGCAATGAAAAACTGTTTTTT. It encodes CASSFYGQGNEKLFF.

The chain is built from TRBV6-5 and TRBJ2-7; the D gene is possibly TRBD1 (6 bases). This CDR3 contains 14 residues. V was trimmed by 6 bases and J by 3 bases, leaving 15 bases between them. Germline V CDR1 and CDR2: MNHEY, SVGAGI. The CDR3 loop reads CASSRSGAGYEQYF. The CDR3 DNA sequence: TGTGCCAGCAGCCGATCAGGGGCAGGCTACGAGCAGTACTTC.

This clone is a singleton in its sample. This rearrangement joins TRBV5-6 to TRBJ2-1; 8 bases line up with TRBD2. Germline values: CDR1 SGHDT, CDR2 YYEEEE. The CDR3 extends over 15 amino acids. Trimming took 1 base from V and 4 from J; bases not matched to a gene: 4. Here the CDR3 reads CASSLRVAGYNEQFF. For the CDR3, the DNA is TGTGCCAGCAGCTTGAGGGTAGCGGGATACAATGAGCAGTTCTTC. The whole variable domain, remainder taken from reference TRBV5-6 and TRBJ2-1, is DAGVTQSPTHLIKTRGQQVTLRCSPKSGHDTVSWYQQALGQGPQFIFQYYEEEERQRGNFPDRFSGHQFPNYSSELNVNALLLGDSALYLCASSLRVAGYNEQFFGPGTRLTVL.

The rearrangement links TRBV19 to TRBJ1-1; TRBD1 matches 7 bases. The CDR3 sequence is 14 residues long. The V segment lost 7 bases and the J segment 5 bases; nucleotides outside the gene matches: 10. Germline-derived CDR1 and CDR2 are LNHDA and SQIVND (reference sequence). CDR3 sequence: CASNYRGEGTEAFF. CDR3 bases: TGTGCCAGTAATTACAGGGGAGAAGGGACTGAAGCTTTCTTT. Combining the CDR3 with reference TRBV19 and TRBJ1-1 gives the whole variable domain DGGITQSPKYLFRKEGQNVTLSCEQNLNHDAMYWYRQDPGQGLRLIYYSQIVNDFQKGDIAEGYSVSREKKESFPLTVTSAQKNPTAFYLCASNYRGEGTEAFFGQGTRLTVV.

The gene calls are TRBV4-1 and TRBJ2-3, with 10 bases fitting TRBD1. The CDR3 has 17 residues. J gave up 1 base and V 2 bases, and 6 bases lay outside the gene matches. Germline V gene data show CDR1 as MGHRA and CDR2 as YSYEKL. The CDR3, as DNA: TGCGCCAGCAGCCAAACTACCGGGACAGGGGGCACAGATACGCAGTATTTT. Translation gives CASSQTTGTGGTDTQYF.

The CDR3 protein is CASSLTRGQPQHF. As DNA, the CDR3 is TGTGCCAGCAGCTTAACGAGAGGTCAGCCCCAGCATTTT. The J gene is TRBJ1-5, the V gene TRBV7-3; D gene uncertain. Trimming took 0 bases from V and 6 from J, leaving 6 bases between them. The germline V gene has CDR1 SGHTA and CDR2 FQGTGA. The CDR3 is 13 amino acids.

The chain is built from TRBV30 and TRBJ2-2; 8 bases fit TRBD1. The CDR3 loop spans 13 amino acids. Germline CDR1 reads GTSNPN; CDR2 reads SVGIG (reference sequence). CDR3 residues: CGSATGVTGELFF. DNA for the CDR3: TGTGGGTCCGCGACAGGGGTTACCGGGGAGCTGTTTTTT.

This sequence joins TRBV6-5 and TRBJ2-7; the match to TRBD1 covers 9 bases. Germline loops: CDR1 MNHEY, CDR2 SVGAGI. This CDR3 region has 14 residues. The V gene end was trimmed by 0 bases and the J gene end by 3 bases; junction bases not matched to a gene: 0. The CDR3 DNA follows: TGTGCCAGCAGTTACTCGACAGGGGGCTACGAGCAGTACTTC. It translates to CASSYSTGGYEQYF.

The chain employs TRBV9 and TRBJ1-3; D unresolved. The length of the CDR3 is 15 residues. Germline V lookup: CDR1 SGDLS, CDR2 YYNGEE. Trimming pared 4 bases from V and 3 bases from J, leaving 14 bases between. The CDR3 DNA reads TGTGCCAGCAGCCCCGGGGTAGGGAATGGAAACACCATATATTTT. It is translated as CASSPGVGNGNTIYF. Full variable domain (missing parts from reference TRBV9 and TRBJ1-3): DSGVTQTPKHLITATGQRVTLRCSPRSGDLSVYWYQQSLDQGLQFLIQYYNGEERAKGNILERFSAQQFPDLHSELNLSSLELGDSALYFCASSPGVGNGNTIYFGEGSWLTVV.

V usage is TRBV7-2 and J usage is TRBJ2-7; 9 bases line up with TRBD1. Germline V lookup: CDR1 SGHTA, CDR2 FQGNSA. The CDR3 length is 13 residues. Trimming removed 5 bases from V and 10 bases from J; junction bases left unmatched: 9. Here the CDR3 reads CASSEDRGAGQYF. The CDR3 DNA follows: TGTGCCAGCAGCGAAGACAGGGGGGCAGGACAGTACTTC.

The chain couples TRBV28 to TRBJ2-1, with D possibly being TRBD1 (5 bases). CDR3 length: 14 residues. Germline V gene data show CDR1 as MDHEN and CDR2 as SYDVKM. V lost 1 base, J lost 4 bases, and 8 bases lay in between. CDR3: CASSLSGPYNEQFF. The CDR3 DNA is TGTGCCAGCAGTTTATCAGGGCCTTACAATGAGCAGTTCTTC.

This sequence joins TRBV28 and TRBJ2-3, with TRBD2 identical over 12 bases. Per the germline V gene, CDR1 is MDHEN and CDR2 is SYDVKM. This CDR3 is built from 18 residues. Trimming at V came to 6 bases and at J to 1 base, leaving 11 bases not matched to a gene. CDR3 region: CASSPNPGLAGRTDTQYF. CDR3 sequence (DNA): TGTGCCAGCAGCCCCAATCCGGGACTAGCGGGCCGCACAGATACGCAGTATTTT.

V usage is TRBV15 and J usage is TRBJ2-4, with D hard to call. Germline values: CDR1 LNHNV, CDR2 YYDKDF (reference sequence). Trimming removed 0 bases at V and 0 bases at J, with 6 bases between. The CDR3 totals 15 residues. The CDR3 DNA follows: TGTGCCACCAGCAGAGATCTCCTAGCCAAAAACATTCAGTACTTC. Its protein is CATSRDLLAKNIQYF.